This T cell receptor (beta chain) was identified in a study of blood T cell repertoires in COVID-19. Study summary: Acute-phase and convalescent COVID-19 samples originated in the United States, Italy and Spain. PBMCs, B-cell-depleted T cells, or T cells were the source of the cDNA or gDNA that made up the material.

In the authors' methods: Reference gene primers were amplified, and this amplification served to estimate nucleated cell counts. Only in-frame clones appear in the TCRdb table, and some are missing; sequencing was by immunoSEQ multiplex PCR. The V and J calls and clone size are taken from that table; D and trimming were inferred from the DNA. The data contain under 85,000 clones, roughly 86% of them seen just once; the ten biggest clones take up 20% to 25%. Trimming cost V 4 bases and J 0 bases, with 28 bases left between them. Germline lookup yields CDR1 SGHDN and CDR2 FVKESK. This CDR3 is built from 21 residues.

The chain carries TRBV14 and TRBJ1-5, with a tentative D call TRBD1 (6 bases). Material: peripheral blood. The receptor was isolated from a human donor in a cohort sampled during active COVID-19. Here the CDR3 DNA reads TGTGCCAGCAGCCCCTACAGGGTCGGCAGCTGCAATGTTGATAGCAATCAGCCCCAGCATTTT. This translates into CASSPYRVGSCNVDSNQPQHF. Based on the CDR3 plus reference TRBV14 and TRBJ1-5, the full variable domain is EAGVTQFPSHSVIEKGQTVTLRCDPISGHDNLYWYRRVMGKEIKFLLHFVKESKQDESGMPNNRFLAERTGGTYSTLKVQPAELEDSGVYFCASSPYRVGSCNVDSNQPQHFGDGTRLSIL.